A selection of T cell receptor beta chains follows, all from one sample in a study of CD8+CD57+ T cells in acquired aplastic anemia. TCRdb called the reads again in MiXCR, with one record for every CDR3 protein. Among around 170,000 distinct CDR3 sequences listed, roughly half were seen once. Source material: sorted CD4+, CD8+, or CD8+CD57+ T cells (not recorded which) from PBMCs. These receptors all come from a human donor with aplastic anemia. CDR3s include the opening cysteine and the closing phenylalanine or tryptophan. The D gene is left open where the match is weak. A clone size is listed for some rows: how often the clone was seen (once, few, many), or a class if it is expanded.

cdr3_nt cdr3_aa clone_size d_call j_call cdr3_length v_call
TGTGCCAGCAGTTACTCCGCAGGGGGCGGTTACGAGCAGTACTTC CASSYSAGGGYEQYF many TRBD1 TRBJ2-7 15 TRBV6-6
TGTGCCAGCAGGGCCCAGGGAGGGAGTGGCTACACCTTC CASRAQGGSGYTF many NA TRBJ1-2 13 TRBV2
TGTGCCAGCAGTTTAAGGTATCAGGACCCAAATTCACCCCTCCACTTT CASSLRYQDPNSPLHF NA NA TRBJ1-6 16 TRBV28
TGCGCCAGCAGCCAAGGGGTACCTGATTCACCCCTCCACTTT CASSQGVPDSPLHF many NA TRBJ1-6 14 TRBV4-3
TGTGCCAGCAGTTACGGATTAGGAAATGAGCAGATCTTC CASSYGLGNEQIF NA NA TRBJ2-1 13 TRBV6-7
TGTGCCAGTAGTATAGATCTGGCGGGGAGCTACGAGCAGTACTTC CASSIDLAGSYEQYF NA NA TRBJ2-7 15 TRBV19
TGCAGCGCTTTAAACTTGGGGGGTGAGCCTGGAAACACCATATATTTT CSALNLGGEPGNTIYF many NA TRBJ1-3 16 TRBV29-1
TGTGCCACCAGTGATGTTAGCGGGAGCATCGACGAGCAGTACTTC CATSDVSGSIDEQYF NA TRBD2 TRBJ2-7 15 TRBV24-1
TGTGCCAGCAGCTTAAGTCCCCACGGGCTCGATGAGCAGTTCTTC CASSLSPHGLDEQFF NA NA TRBJ2-1 15 TRBV7-3
TGTGCCAGCAGTTACTCTCGGACAGGGACTTTTACCTACGAGCAGTACTTC CASSYSRTGTFTYEQYF many TRBD1 TRBJ2-7 17 TRBV6-5
TGTGCCAGCAGCCCTCAACAGGGGGCGAGGTACGAGCAGTACTTC CASSPQQGARYEQYF many TRBD1 TRBJ2-7 15 TRBV9
TGTGCCAGCAGCTTAGCGGGAGTGATCACCGGGGAGCTGTTTTTT CASSLAGVITGELFF NA TRBD2 TRBJ2-2 15 TRBV2
TGTGCCAGCAGCTTAACTGCAAGCGAGCAGTACTTC CASSLTASEQYF few NA TRBJ2-7 12 TRBV7-6
TGTGCCAGCAGCGTAGAATCAGGGGGCCCCATCCCTTTCTTT CASSVESGGPIPFF many TRBD1 TRBJ1-1 14 TRBV9
TGTGCCAGCAGTGGCCCACAGGTTGATTATGGCTACACCTTC CASSGPQVDYGYTF NA NA TRBJ1-2 14 TRBV2
TGTGCCACCAGTGACTCGGCCCCTCTGCCTCCCTACAATGAGCAGTTCTTC CATSDSAPLPPYNEQFF NA NA TRBJ2-1 17 TRBV24-1
TGTGCCATCAAGGGGGACGGTTCAACCTACGAGCAGTATTTC CAIKGDGSTYEQYF NA NA TRBJ2-7 14 TRBV10-3
TGCAGTGCCTCTAAAGACAGCTACACTGAAGCTTTCTTT CSASKDSYTEAFF many NA TRBJ1-1 13 TRBV20-1
TGTGCCACTCGGACAGGGGGCGACACTGAAGCTTTCTTT CATRTGGDTEAFF many TRBD1 TRBJ1-1 13 TRBV24-1
TGTGCCAGCAGTGAACGGTCCGCCCGCTCTGGAAACACCATATATTTT CASSERSARSGNTIYF once NA TRBJ1-3 16 TRBV11-2
TGTGCCAGCAGCTTGGCTCTCGATACGCAGTATTTT CASSLALDTQYF many NA TRBJ2-3 12 TRBV11-2
TGTGCCAGCAGCACCGGGGGCAACTCACCCCTCCACTTT CASSTGGNSPLHF NA NA TRBJ1-6 13 TRBV7-2
TGTGCCAGCTCAAGACAGACCTACGAGCAGTACTTC CASSRQTYEQYF few NA TRBJ2-7 12 TRBV18
TGTGCCAGTAGTATCGGGGGACAGGGGCATCAAGATCAGCCCCAGCATTTT CASSIGGQGHQDQPQHF NA TRBD1 TRBJ1-5 17 TRBV19
TGTGCCATCAGTGATTTGGATGCTAACTATGGCTACACCTTC CAISDLDANYGYTF NA NA TRBJ1-2 14 TRBV10-3
TGTGCCAGCGAGCCCGCACCGGGACAGGGGTGGGACGAGCAGTACTTC CASEPAPGQGWDEQYF NA TRBD1 TRBJ2-7 16 TRBV27
TGTGCCAGCAGCTTAGCGCGGCAGGGGAATGGCTACACCTTC CASSLARQGNGYTF once NA TRBJ1-2 14 TRBV7-2
TGTGCTAGCAGCCTAGGGAGGCTGGTAAGGGAAGAGACCCAGTACTTC CASSLGRLVREETQYF NA NA TRBJ2-5 16 TRBV7-7
TGTGCCAGCAGCGTTAGCGGGGGGGCGTTCAATGAGCAGTTCTTC CASSVSGGAFNEQFF NA TRBD2 TRBJ2-1 15 TRBV5-4
TGTGCCAGCAGCTTAGAAGGGACAGGGATATGGAACGAGCAGTACTTC CASSLEGTGIWNEQYF many TRBD1 TRBJ2-7 16 TRBV7-9
TGTGCCAGCAGCTTTAGCGGGGAAGAGACCCAGTACTTC CASSFSGEETQYF NA TRBD2 TRBJ2-5 13 TRBV9
TGCAGCGTTCGGCTATACAATGAGCAGTTCTTC CSVRLYNEQFF many NA TRBJ2-1 11 TRBV29-1
TGTGCCAGCAGGGGACAGGGGACCTACGAGCAGTACTTC CASRGQGTYEQYF many TRBD1 TRBJ2-7 13 TRBV6-2/TRBV6-3
TGTGCCAGCTCACCAGGGGGAAAGGACTATGGCTACACCTTC CASSPGGKDYGYTF few NA TRBJ1-2 14 TRBV18
TGTGCCACCAGTGAAGACAGAAATGGCTACACCTTC CATSEDRNGYTF medium-sized NA TRBJ1-2 12 TRBV24-1
TGCAGCGTTGGTGGTTGGGGGGGGTCCTACAATGAGCAGTTCTTC CSVGGWGGSYNEQFF few TRBD2 TRBJ2-1 15 TRBV29-1
TGTGCCAGCAGCTCACAGGGAGACGGGGAGCTGTTTTTT CASSSQGDGELFF many NA TRBJ2-2 13 TRBV7-2
TGTGCCAGCAGCGTAGCAACGGGCAGGGGGGAAAAACTGTTTTTT CASSVATGRGEKLFF many TRBD1 TRBJ1-4 15 TRBV9
TGCAGTGCTATCGCGGGAGTCGGGCCAGATACGCAGTATTTT CSAIAGVGPDTQYF NA TRBD2 TRBJ2-3 14 TRBV20-1
TGTGCTAGCGGGAGTAGCTGGTCTAGCACAGATACGCAGTATTTT CASGSSWSSTDTQYF NA TRBD2 TRBJ2-3 15 TRBV2
TGCAGCGTTGGTGGAGGGCAGCCCCAGCATTTT CSVGGGQPQHF NA NA TRBJ1-5 11 TRBV29-1
TGTGCCAGCAGTTGGGACTCGGGAGGTTCACCCCTCCACTTT CASSWDSGGSPLHF many NA TRBJ1-6 14 TRBV6-5
TGCAGTGCTAGGCGGACAGGGGGCGCAGAGACCCAGTACTTC CSARRTGGAETQYF many TRBD1 TRBJ2-5 14 TRBV20-1
TGTGCCAGCAGCTCAGCCGGGGGGCTATCCTACGAGCAGTACTTC CASSSAGGLSYEQYF few NA TRBJ2-7 15 TRBV7-8
TGTGCCACCAGGACTAGGATGACCGGGGAGCTGTTTTTT CATRTRMTGELFF few TRBD2 TRBJ2-2 13 TRBV19
TGTGCTAGCAGCCTCGGGGTAGGGCTGGACGAGCAGTACTTC CASSLGVGLDEQYF NA NA TRBJ2-7 14 TRBV7-7
TGCGCCAGCAGCTTACTGGGACTAAACTACGAGCAGTACTTC CASSLLGLNYEQYF NA TRBD2 TRBJ2-7 14 TRBV5-6
TGTGCCAGCAGCTTAGAAGGGGTCCAGTACTTC CASSLEGVQYF many NA TRBJ2-5 11 TRBV7-9